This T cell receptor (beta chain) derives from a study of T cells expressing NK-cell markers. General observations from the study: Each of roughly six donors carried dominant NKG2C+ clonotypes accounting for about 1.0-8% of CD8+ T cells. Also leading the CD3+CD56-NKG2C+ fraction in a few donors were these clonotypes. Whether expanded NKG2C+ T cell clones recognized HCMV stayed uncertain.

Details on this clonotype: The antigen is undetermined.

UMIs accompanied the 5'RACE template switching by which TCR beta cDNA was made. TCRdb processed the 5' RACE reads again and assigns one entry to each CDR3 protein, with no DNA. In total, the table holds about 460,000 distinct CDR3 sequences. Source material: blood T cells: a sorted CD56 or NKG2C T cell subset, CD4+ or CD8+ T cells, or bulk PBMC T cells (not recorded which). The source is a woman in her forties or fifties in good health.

This CDR3 reads CASSSGTAQYF. The chain links TRBV5-1 to TRBJ2-7; the TCRdb call, TRBD2, lacks DNA for checking. CDR3 size: 11 residues. Germline V CDR1 and CDR2: SGHRS, YFSETQ.